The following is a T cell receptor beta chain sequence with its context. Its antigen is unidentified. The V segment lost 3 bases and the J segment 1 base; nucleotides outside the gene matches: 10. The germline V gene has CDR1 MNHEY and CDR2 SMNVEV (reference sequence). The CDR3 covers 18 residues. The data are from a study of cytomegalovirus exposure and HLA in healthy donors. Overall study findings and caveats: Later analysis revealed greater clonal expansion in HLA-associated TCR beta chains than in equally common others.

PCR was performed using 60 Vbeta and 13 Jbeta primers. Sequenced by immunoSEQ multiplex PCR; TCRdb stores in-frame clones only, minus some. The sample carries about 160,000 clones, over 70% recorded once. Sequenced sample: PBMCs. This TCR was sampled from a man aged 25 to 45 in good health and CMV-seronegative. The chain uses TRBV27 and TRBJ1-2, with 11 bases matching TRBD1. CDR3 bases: TGTGCCAGCAGTTTGTACGGACAGGGGGCCCCTAGTAACTATGGCTACACCTTC. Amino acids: CASSLYGQGAPSNYGYTF.